The 19 T cell receptor beta chains below all came from one sample that was sequenced in a study of B cell selection in AIRE deficiency (dated by TCRdb to the late 2010s). Conventional CD4 T cells were sorted as cells that were CD4+CD127+. Libraries came from the immunoSEQ multiplex PCR assay. TCRdb's version of the immuneACCESS table is confined to in-frame rearrangements and falls short of the full clone set. An unresolved V gene accounts for under half of the shortfall where checked; the remainder is of unknown origin. Here the sample has roughly 25,000 clones; 90% to 98% occur a single time. Less than 0.25% of the sample comes from the top ten. Material: CD4+CD127+ conventional T cells sorted from PBMCs. These receptor sequences come from a human donor in good health.

The chain links TRBV9 to TRBJ1-4, with TRBD1 identical over 9 bases. Germline trimming cut 0 bases from V and 11 bases from J; bases unmatched to any gene: 5. Germline V gene data show CDR1 as SGDLS and CDR2 as YYNGEE. The CDR3 sequence is 14 residues long. CDR3 bases: TGTGCCAGCAGCGTAGGGTTTACAGGGGGCAAACTGTTTTTT. Translated: CASSVGFTGGKLFF.

CDR3 amino acids: CASSLLAGAGETQYF. The CDR3 DNA sequence: TGCGCCAGCAGCTTACTAGCGGGAGCTGGTGAGACCCAGTACTTC. This rearrangement joins TRBV5-1 to TRBJ2-5; 11 bases agree with TRBD2. The germline CDR1 and CDR2 sequences are SGHRS and YFSETQ. V was pared by 2 bases and J by 5 bases, with 5 bases of the junction left unmatched. This CDR3 has 15 amino acids.

This chain joins TRBV11-2 and TRBJ1-2; no reliable D call. CDR1 and CDR2 (germline): SGHAT, FQNNGV. There are 12 residues in the CDR3. Trimming cost V 1 base and J 4 bases, with 4 bases left between them. In DNA, the CDR3 is TGTGCCAGCAGCTTAGGGGCCTATGGCTACACCTTC. It translates to CASSLGAYGYTF.

The chain uses TRBV7-2 and TRBJ2-3; D unresolved. The V gene lost 5 bases and the J gene lost 4 bases, with 7 bases spanning the gap. The CDR3 extends over 12 amino acids. Germline lookup yields CDR1 SGHTA and CDR2 FQGNSA. The CDR3 DNA reads as TGTGCCAGCAGCACGTGGGCAGATACGCAGTATTTT. It encodes CASSTWADTQYF.

The chain is built from TRBV28 and TRBJ1-4; the D is unclear. Germline CDR1 is MDHEN and CDR2 is SYDVKM. This CDR3 has 13 residues. The V end lost 3 bases, the J end lost 3 bases, and 5 bases lay between the germline ends. The CDR3 reads CASSFAANEKLFF. CDR3 coding DNA: TGTGCCAGCAGTTTTGCCGCTAATGAAAAACTGTTTTTT.

Only one count was recorded for this clone. The rearrangement joins TRBV4-1 to TRBJ2-1; 11 bases are a match to TRBD2. The CDR3 runs to 16 residues. The V segment lost 3 bases and the J segment 8 bases; nucleotides outside the gene matches: 9. Germline CDR1 and CDR2: MGHRA and YSYEKL. The CDR3 sequence is CASSHPPSGRRDEQFF. The DNA of the CDR3 is TGCGCCAGCAGCCATCCCCCTAGCGGGAGGCGCGATGAGCAGTTCTTC.

The rearrangement links TRBV18 to TRBJ1-1; D call uncertain. This CDR3 is 14 amino acids long. The V end was cut by 0 bases, the J end by 2 bases, with 7 bases between. Germline CDR1 reads KGHSH; CDR2 reads LQKENI. Here the CDR3 DNA reads TGTGCCAGCTCACCACCGGAACACAACACTGAAGCTTTCTTT. It translates to CASSPPEHNTEAFF.

The count of this clone is one. V and J are TRBV7-3 and TRBJ2-1; D remains unclear. V lost 0 bases, J lost 12 bases, and 12 bases lay in between. CDR3 length equals 13 residues. CDR1 is SGHTA, CDR2 FQGTGA, per germline. The CDR3 reads CASSLTRGQGQFF. In nucleotides, the CDR3 is TGTGCCAGCAGCTTAACCCGAGGCCAAGGGCAGTTCTTC.

The J gene is TRBJ2-4, the V gene TRBV5-1; a possible D gene is TRBD1 (5 bases). Germline-derived CDR1 and CDR2 are SGHRS and YFSETQ. Trimming pared 3 bases from V and 6 bases from J, leaving 10 bases between. The CDR3 runs to 13 residues. For the CDR3, the DNA is TGCGCCAGCAGCTCGGACACCTCAAACATTCAGTACTTC. Protein product: CASSSDTSNIQYF.

DNA for the CDR3: TGTGCCAGCAGCCCCTCCGACTTTTCCGGGACTAGCGGTCCCTACGAGCAGTACTTC. This encodes CASSPSDFSGTSGPYEQYF. V is TRBV12-1 and J is TRBJ2-7; TRBD2 is taken as the D call from the table, unchecked against the DNA. TRBV12-1 is a pseudogene segment. This CDR3 comprises 19 residues.

The J gene is TRBJ2-3, the V gene TRBV4-2; D gene ambiguous. The CDR3 is made up of 16 amino acids. Trimming shortened V by 3 bases and J by 0 bases, and 13 bases separated the two germline ends. Germline CDR1 LGHNA, CDR2 YNFKEQ. CDR3 sequence reads: CASSHDSRQSTDTQYF. The DNA of the CDR3 is TGTGCCAGCAGCCACGACTCGCGCCAGAGCACAGATACGCAGTATTTT.

This chain links TRBV18 with TRBJ1-6; 7 bases agree with TRBD1. V lost 6 bases to trimming and J lost 5 bases; unmatched junction nucleotides: 4. This CDR3 region has 14 residues. In germline, CDR1 is KGHSH, CDR2 LQKENI. The chain's CDR3 is CASSLTGDNSPLHF. Written as DNA, the CDR3 is TGTGCCAGCTCCCTCACAGGGGATAATTCACCCCTCCACTTT. The full variable domain, in which reference TRBV18 and TRBJ1-6 provide the parts outside the CDR3, is NAGVMQNPRHLVRRRGQEARLRCSPMKGHSHVYWYRQLPEEGLKFMVYLQKENIIDESGMPKERFSAEFPKEGPSILRIQQVVRGDSAAYFCASSLTGDNSPLHFGNGTRLTVT.

The chain carries TRBV27 and TRBJ1-5; a possible D gene is TRBD1 (5 bases). CDR1 is MNHEY and CDR2 is SMNVEV in the germline V gene (reference sequence). With 2 bases removed from V and 7 bases from J, the gap between germline ends came to 15 bases. The CDR3 sequence is 15 residues long. DNA of the CDR3: TGTGCCAGCAGTTTAGAGGGCCAGGGCGGCCAGCCCCAGCATTTT. This encodes CASSLEGQGGQPQHF.

This chain connects TRBV5-1 to TRBJ2-3; D unresolved. The CDR3 has 14 amino acids. Per the germline V gene, CDR1 is SGHRS and CDR2 is YFSETQ. Deletions cut 1 base from V and 3 bases from J, with 9 bases between. DNA of the CDR3: TGCGCCAGCAGCTTGCAATCTGATACAGATACGCAGTATTTT. This codes for CASSLQSDTDTQYF.

The chain joins TRBV7-9 to TRBJ2-3; perhaps D is TRBD1 or TRBD2 (5 bases each). The ends were cut back, 5 bases at V and 6 bases at J, with 18 bases in the middle. Germline lookup yields CDR1 SEHNR and CDR2 FQNEAQ (reference sequence). The CDR3 is made up of 15 amino acids. The CDR3 loop reads CASSLGTGFKDTQYF. For the CDR3, the DNA is TGTGCCAGCAGCCTCGGGACCGGGTTTAAGGATACGCAGTATTTT.

J is TRBJ1-1 and V is TRBV15; D unclear. CDR3 length: 13 amino acids. The germline gives CDR1 LNHNV, CDR2 YYDKDF (reference sequence). The V and J ends lost 5 bases and 0 bases respectively, with 7 bases between them. The CDR3 coding sequence is TGTGCCACCAGCCGGGCGGTGAACACTGAAGCTTTCTTT. Its translation: CATSRAVNTEAFF. The full variable domain, in which reference TRBV15 and TRBJ1-1 provide the parts outside the CDR3, is DAMVIQNPRYQVTQFGKPVTLSCSQTLNHNVMYWYQQKSSQAPKLLFHYYDKDFNNEADTPDNFQSRRPNTSFCFLDIRSPGLGDTAMYLCATSRAVNTEAFFGQGTRLTVV.

This chain joins TRBV2 and TRBJ2-3; D remains unclear. Trimming took 6 bases from V and 5 from J, leaving 15 bases between them. CDR3 length equals 14 residues. In germline, CDR1 is SNHLY, CDR2 FYNNEI. CDR3 region: CASRDGRVGDTQYF. DNA for the CDR3: TGTGCCAGCAGGGACGGACGGGTGGGAGATACGCAGTATTTT.

V is TRBV5-6 and J is TRBJ1-2, with D perhaps matching TRBD1 (5 bases). V was trimmed by 5 bases and J by 4 bases, leaving 12 bases between them. CDR1 and CDR2 from the germline V gene are SGHDT and YYEEEE. This CDR3 has 13 residues. CDR3 sequence: CASRVGGIYGYTF. DNA for the CDR3: TGTGCCAGCAGGGTGGGGGGAATCTATGGCTACACCTTC.

This chain links TRBV7-2 with TRBJ2-7, with D perhaps being TRBD1 or TRBD2 (5 bases each). Germline V gene data show CDR1 as SGHTA and CDR2 as FQGNSA. V was shortened by 1 base and J by 2 bases, with 15 bases between the two germline ends. The CDR3 extends over 16 amino acids. CDR3 protein: CASSLGGAGRAYEQYF. The CDR3 DNA reads TGTGCCAGCAGCTTAGGAGGGGCAGGGCGAGCCTACGAGCAGTACTTC.